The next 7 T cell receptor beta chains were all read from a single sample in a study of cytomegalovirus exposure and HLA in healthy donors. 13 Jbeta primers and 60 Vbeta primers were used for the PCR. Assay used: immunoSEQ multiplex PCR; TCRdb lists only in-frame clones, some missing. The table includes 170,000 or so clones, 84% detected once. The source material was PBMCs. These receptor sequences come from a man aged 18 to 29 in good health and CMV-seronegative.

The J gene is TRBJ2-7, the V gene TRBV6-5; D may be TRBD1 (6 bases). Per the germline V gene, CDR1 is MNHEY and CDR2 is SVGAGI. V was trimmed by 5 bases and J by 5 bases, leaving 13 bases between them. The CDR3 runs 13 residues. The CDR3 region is CASSLTGIDEQYF. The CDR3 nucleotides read TGTGCCAGCAGTCTTACAGGGATCGACGAGCAGTACTTC.

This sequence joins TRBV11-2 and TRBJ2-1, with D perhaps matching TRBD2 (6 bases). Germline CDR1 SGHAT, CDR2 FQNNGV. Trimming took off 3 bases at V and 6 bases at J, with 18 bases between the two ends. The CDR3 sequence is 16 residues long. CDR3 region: CASSFTWASAVNEQFF. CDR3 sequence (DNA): TGTGCCAGCAGCTTTACTTGGGCTAGCGCAGTCAATGAGCAGTTCTTC.

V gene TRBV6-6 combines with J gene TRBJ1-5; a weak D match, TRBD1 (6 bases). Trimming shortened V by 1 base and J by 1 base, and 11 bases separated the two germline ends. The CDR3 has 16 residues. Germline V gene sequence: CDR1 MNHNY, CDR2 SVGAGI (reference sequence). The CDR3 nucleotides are TGTGCCAGCAGTTACTGGGGCAGGGGAAGCAATCAGCCCCAGCATTTT. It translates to CASSYWGRGSNQPQHF.

In nucleotides, the CDR3 is TGTGCCAGCAGTTTAGGGGGGGTTAATCAGCCCCAGCATTTT. This gives the protein CASSLGGVNQPQHF. J is TRBJ1-5 and V is TRBV9, with D possibly TRBD1 on 6 matching bases. V lost 5 bases to trimming and J lost 4 bases, with 13 bases between them. Germline CDR1 is SGDLS and CDR2 is YYNGEE. The CDR3 contains 14 residues.

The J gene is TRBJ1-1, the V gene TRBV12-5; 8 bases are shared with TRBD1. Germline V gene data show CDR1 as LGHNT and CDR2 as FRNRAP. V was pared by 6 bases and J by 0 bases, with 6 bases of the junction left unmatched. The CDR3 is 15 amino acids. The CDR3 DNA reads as TGTGCTAGTGGGCACGACAGGGGAATGAACACTGAAGCTTTCTTT. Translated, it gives CASGHDRGMNTEAFF.

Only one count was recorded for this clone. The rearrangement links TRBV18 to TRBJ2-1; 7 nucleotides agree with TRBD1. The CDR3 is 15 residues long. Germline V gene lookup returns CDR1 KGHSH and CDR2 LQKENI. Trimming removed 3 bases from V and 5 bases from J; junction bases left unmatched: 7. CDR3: CASSPPGQRDNEQFF. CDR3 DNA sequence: TGTGCCAGCTCACCCCCGGGACAGCGAGACAATGAGCAGTTCTTC.

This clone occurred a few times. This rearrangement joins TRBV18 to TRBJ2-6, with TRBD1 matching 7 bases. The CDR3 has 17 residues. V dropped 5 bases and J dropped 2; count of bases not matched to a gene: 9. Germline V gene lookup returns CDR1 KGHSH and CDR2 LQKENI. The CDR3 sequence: CASSGTEELTGANVLTF. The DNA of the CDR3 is TGTGCCAGCTCAGGGACAGAAGAATTAACTGGGGCCAACGTCCTGACTTTC.